This entry concerns a single T cell receptor beta chain. This entry is derived from a study of preoperative IRX-2 immunotherapy in early breast cancer. Only in-frame clones appear in the TCRdb table, and some are missing; sequencing was by immunoSEQ multiplex PCR. The sample contains about 23,000 clones, around 89% of which appear only once. Germline CDR1 LGHNA, CDR2 YNFKEQ. V was cut by 4 bases and J by 8 bases, with 14 bases left in between. The CDR3 has 13 amino acids. Treatment denoted: preoperative locoregional IRX-2 cytokine immunotherapy. The sequence derives from a human donor with breast cancer. This material consisted of tumor tissue, taken after IRX-2 immunotherapy. The chain employs TRBV4-2 and TRBJ1-2; D unclear. The chain's CDR3 is CASSPGSRRGYTF. CDR3 sequence (DNA): TGTGCCAGCAGCCCCGGATCGCGGAGGGGCTACACCTTC.